Listed below are T cell receptor beta chains from one sample, sequenced in a study of T cell responses to AZD1222 COVID-19 vaccine. TCRdb's copy holds only in-frame clones and misses some; the assay was immunoSEQ multiplex PCR. The sample records over 110,000 clones, 80% to 90% being singletons. The input for sequencing was peripheral blood, taken on day 0 of AZD1222 vaccination. These receptors were taken from an adult in good health. CDR3s include the opening cysteine and the closing phenylalanine or tryptophan. A D gene is named only where the DNA matches it firmly. Expanded clones are given a class, and other clones once, few, many or no size at all.

TRBJ2-7,NA,NA,TRBV18,CASSPPGDNYYEQYF,TGTGCCAGCTCACCACCGGGGGACAATTACTACGAGCAGTACTTC
TRBJ1-5,few,TRBD1,TRBV19,CASSSLQGYQPQHF,TGTGCCAGTAGTTCCCTACAGGGGTACCAGCCCCAGCATTTT
TRBJ1-5,NA,TRBD1,TRBV5-4,CASTTGAGGNQPQHF,TGTGCCAGCACGACAGGGGCCGGGGGCAATCAGCCCCAGCATTTT
TRBJ1-1,NA,NA,TRBV14,CASSLGGLTEAFF,TGTGCCAGCAGCTTGGGGGGCCTCACTGAAGCTTTCTTT
TRBJ1-5,NA,NA,TRBV27,CASSLSPAPPSNQPQHF,TGTGCCAGCAGTTTATCACCAGCACCCCCTAGCAATCAGCCCCAGCATTTT
TRBJ1-1,NA,NA,TRBV6-5,CASSTGLNTEAFF,TGTGCCAGCAGTACAGGGTTGAACACTGAAGCTTTCTTT
TRBJ1-5,NA,NA,TRBV7-8,CASSPFIVPPDGQPQHF,TGTGCCAGCAGCCCTTTTATTGTACCCCCGGACGGTCAGCCCCAGCATTTT
TRBJ2-5,NA,TRBD2,TRBV29-1,CSVEEIAGVETQYF,TGCAGCGTTGAAGAAATAGCGGGAGTGGAGACCCAGTACTTC
TRBJ1-1,NA,NA,TRBV5-8,CASSFRGRTEAFF,TGTGCCAGCAGCTTTAGGGGTCGCACTGAAGCTTTCTTT
TRBJ2-1,NA,NA,TRBV6-5,CASSYEGGEQFF,TGTGCCAGCAGTTACGAAGGCGGTGAGCAGTTCTTC
TRBJ2-3,NA,TRBD2,TRBV5-1,CASRQTGLAGAKSSTDTQYF,TGCGCCAGCAGGCAAACGGGACTAGCGGGAGCAAAATCTAGCACAGATACGCAGTATTTT
TRBJ1-1,NA,TRBD1,TRBV9,CASSAGQVMNTEAFF,TGTGCCAGCAGCGCGGGACAGGTTATGAACACTGAAGCTTTCTTT
TRBJ1-5,NA,TRBD1,TRBV28,CASSPRTGNGNQPQHF,TGTGCCAGCAGTCCCCGGACAGGGAACGGCAATCAGCCCCAGCATTTT
TRBJ2-7,NA,NA,TRBV7-9,CASRAAGGFYEQYF,TGTGCCAGCAGGGCGGCAGGTGGGTTCTACGAGCAGTACTTC
TRBJ1-5,NA,NA,TRBV7-2,CASSPQNSNQPQHF,TGTGCCAGCAGCCCCCAGAATAGCAATCAGCCCCAGCATTTT
TRBJ1-4,NA,TRBD1,TRBV4-3,CASSQAGQGDEKLFF,TGCGCCAGCAGCCAAGCCGGACAGGGTGATGAAAAACTGTTTTTT
TRBJ1-5,NA,NA,TRBV6-5,CASRQPNQPQHF,TGTGCCAGCAGGCAGCCCAATCAGCCCCAGCATTTT
TRBJ2-3,NA,TRBD2,TRBV7-8,CASRLVRTVRLAGVSDTQYF,TGTGCCAGCAGGCTAGTCCGCACGGTCCGACTAGCGGGAGTCTCAGATACGCAGTATTTT
TRBJ1-3,NA,NA,TRBV29-1,CSVAGDGGSGNTIYF,TGCAGCGTCGCCGGGGACGGAGGCTCTGGAAACACCATATATTTT
TRBJ2-7,NA,TRBD2,TRBV9,CASSALAGGVEQYF,TGTGCCAGCAGCGCCCTAGCGGGAGGTGTCGAGCAGTACTTC
TRBJ1-6,once,TRBD1,TRBV7-2,CASSSRQGYNSPLHF,TGTGCCAGCAGCTCCCGACAGGGTTATAATTCACCCCTCCACTTT
TRBJ2-7,NA,NA,TRBV19,CASSIQGTVYEQYF,TGTGCCAGTAGTATACAGGGCACCGTGTACGAGCAGTACTTC
TRBJ2-5,NA,TRBD2,TRBV30,CAWSAGLAGEETQYF,TGTGCCTGGAGTGCTGGACTAGCGGGAGAAGAGACCCAGTACTTC
TRBJ1-2,NA,TRBD1,TRBV9,CASSVGGTGYNYGYTF,TGTGCCAGCAGCGTAGGGGGGACAGGTTATAACTATGGCTACACCTTC